This T cell receptor beta chain is from a study of T cell repertoires in cytomegalovirus infection. Across the whole study: Both CMV infection and a matching HLA type were indicated by public TCR beta signatures. Overall study findings and caveats: HLA-C-restricted CMV clonotypes gave the most frequent clonotype in two of eight donors. Carriers of CMV plus the relevant HLA were identified by cumulative public TCR beta family frequency.

This clonotype was detected a few times. Its antigen is not identified. One entry per CDR3 protein results from TCRdb running MiXCR on the reads. The table records around 210,000 distinct CDR3 sequences, approximately 7% of them present only once. V shed 8 bases and J shed 8 bases, with 16 bases lying between them. Germline V gene data show CDR1 as MNHEY and CDR2 as SVGEGT. This CDR3 is built from 13 residues. The sequence was obtained from a human donor in good health (CMV status not recorded). Some clones in this sample may be carry-over from other donors' samples. The chain combines TRBV6-2 or TRBV6-3 with TRBJ2-1; the D call may be TRBD1 or TRBD2 (5 bases each). Material for sequencing was PBMCs. CDR3 in DNA: TGTGCCAGCTTGCTACCGGGGCAGGATGAGCAGTTCTTC. As protein: CASLLPGQDEQFF.